Below, one T cell receptor (beta chain) is given with its context. Each of the donors was a healthy bone marrow donor. 60 Vbeta and 13 Jbeta primers were used in PCR. Here immunoSEQ multiplex PCR was the method, and the copy in TCRdb shows in-frame clones only, minus some. Of around 110,000 clones in the sample, 75% to 85% were seen once. The sample is drawn from a study of cytomegalovirus exposure and HLA in healthy donors. The V gene's germline CDR1 is MGHRA and CDR2 YSYEKL. This CDR3 has 17 residues. V gave up 4 bases and J gave up 0 bases; unmatched junction bases: 8. This receptor was taken from a woman younger than 35 in good health and CMV-seropositive. V is TRBV4-1 and J is TRBJ1-5; 8 positions match TRBD1. The material sequenced was PBMCs. CDR3 DNA: TGCGCCAGCAGCCTTCGGACAGGGTCGGATAGCAATCAGCCCCAGCATTTT. The encoded protein is CASSLRTGSDSNQPQHF.